Only one count was recorded for the clone carrying this TCR beta chain. Study processing details: It was from reference gene primer amplification that nucleated cell counts were estimated. The method was immunoSEQ multiplex PCR; TCRdb's version includes in-frame clones alone and lacks a portion of them. V and J calls and clone size are those listed in that table; D and trimming were worked out from the DNA. The sample lists some 360,000 clones, 80% to 90% occurring once. The Seattle site enrolled patients during active infection and followed them longitudinally. The source of the sample is a study of blood T cell repertoires in COVID-19. Study-level information: Spain, Italy and the United States supplied samples that represented acute and convalescent COVID-19. PBMCs, B-cell-depleted T cells, or T cells provided the cDNA or gDNA that made up the material.

This CDR3 contains 15 residues. Germline CDR1 and CDR2: ENHRY and SYGVKD. The germline V and J ends were trimmed by 3 bases and 4 bases, with 14 bases remaining between them. This TCR was recovered from a woman between 55 and 75 years old with COVID-19, enrolled during active disease. V gene TRBV10-3 combines with J gene TRBJ2-3, with D tentatively TRBD1 (5 bases). Sequenced: peripheral blood. The CDR3 nucleotides are TGTGCCATCAGTGAATGGGCAGGGTCGGCAGATACGCAGTATTTT. Translated, it gives CAISEWAGSADTQYF.